This section outlines one TCR beta chain sequence together with its context. What it binds is not known. The CDR3 contains 14 residues. Trimming pared 0 bases from V and 4 bases from J, leaving 10 bases between. The germline V gene encodes CDR1 SGDLS and CDR2 YYNGEE. The data are from a study of cytotoxic CD8 clonotypes in ibrutinib-treated CLL. Repertoires were generated with immunoSEQ multiplex PCR, while TCRdb's copy carries only in-frame clones and drops some. This table holds 200,000 to 250,000 clones, just over 70% found once. Study-wide points: Relative to age-matched healthy donors, clonality at baseline was higher, and it tracked circulating CD8+ T-cell counts. Clonality grew at ibrutinib response; at progression, it decreased back toward baseline.

The sequencing here drew on PBMCs, taken after 12 months of ibrutinib treatment. The receptor's source is a human donor with chronic lymphocytic leukemia. The chain recombines TRBV9 with TRBJ1-2; D may be TRBD1 (5 bases). The DNA for the CDR3 is TGTGCCAGCAGCGTAGTCAGGGAGGGCTATGGCTACACCTTC. Its protein product is CASSVVREGYGYTF.